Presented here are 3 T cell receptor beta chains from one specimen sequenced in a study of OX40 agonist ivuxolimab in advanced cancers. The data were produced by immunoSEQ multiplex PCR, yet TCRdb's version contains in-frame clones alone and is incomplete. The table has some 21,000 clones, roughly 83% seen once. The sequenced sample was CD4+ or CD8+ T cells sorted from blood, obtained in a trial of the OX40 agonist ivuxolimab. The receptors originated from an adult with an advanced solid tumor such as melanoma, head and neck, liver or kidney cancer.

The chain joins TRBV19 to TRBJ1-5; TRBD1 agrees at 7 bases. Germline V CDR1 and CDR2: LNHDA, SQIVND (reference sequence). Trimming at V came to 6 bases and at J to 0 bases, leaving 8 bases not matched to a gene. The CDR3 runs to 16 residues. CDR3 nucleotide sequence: TGTGCCAGTAGGAGAGTACAGGGGTATAGCAATCAGCCCCAGCATTTT. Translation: CASRRVQGYSNQPQHF.

In nucleotides, the CDR3 is TGTGCCAGCAGCCCAGGTTGGGCCGGGGAGCTGTTTTTT. It specifies CASSPGWAGELFF. The genes are TRBV7-3 and TRBJ2-2; D unclear. Trimming pared 5 bases from V and 6 bases from J, leaving 10 bases between. Germline V gives CDR1 SGHTA, CDR2 FQGTGA. The CDR3 runs to 13 residues.

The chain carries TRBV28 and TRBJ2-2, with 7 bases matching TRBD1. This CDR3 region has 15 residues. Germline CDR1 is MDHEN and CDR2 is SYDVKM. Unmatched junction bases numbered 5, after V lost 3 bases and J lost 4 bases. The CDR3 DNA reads TGTGCCAGCAGTTTCCTGGGGACAGCCACCGGGGAGCTGTTTTTT. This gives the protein CASSFLGTATGELFF. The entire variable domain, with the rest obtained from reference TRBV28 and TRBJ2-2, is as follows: DVKVTQSSRYLVKRTGEKVFLECVQDMDHENMFWYRQDPGLGLRLIYFSYDVKMKEKGDIPEGYSVSREKKERFSLILESASTNQTSMYLCASSFLGTATGELFFGEGSRLTVL.